The 27 T cell receptor beta chains below come from one sample, sequenced in a study of cytomegalovirus exposure and HLA in healthy donors. TCRdb's copy holds only in-frame clones and misses some; the assay was immunoSEQ multiplex PCR. The sample holds more than 140,000 clones; less than 90% are singletons and the top ten take about 3%. Sequenced: PBMCs. These receptors were taken from a woman younger than 35 in good health and CMV-seropositive.

The V and J genes are TRBV7-2 and TRBJ2-5; 9 positions agree with TRBD2. This CDR3 is built from 16 residues. Per germline, CDR1 SGHTA and CDR2 FQGNSA. Trimming removed 5 bases from V and 4 bases from J; junction bases left unmatched: 11. The CDR3, as DNA: TGTGCCAGCAGCCCACTTACTCAAGCGGGAGGAGAGACCCAGTACTTC. Translated: CASSPLTQAGGETQYF.

This clone was found a few times. The genes are TRBV12-5 and TRBJ1-1, with D perhaps matching TRBD1 (6 bases). The V gene's germline CDR1 is LGHNT and CDR2 FRNRAP. V lost 0 bases, J lost 3 bases, and 8 bases lay in between. The CDR3 sequence is 14 residues long. For the CDR3, the DNA is TGTGCTAGTGGTTTGGTCAGGGGCCACACTGAAGCTTTCTTT. It encodes CASGLVRGHTEAFF.

In this sample, this clone turned up once. This chain joins TRBV19 and TRBJ2-7; a possible D gene is TRBD2 (6 bases). Between the trimmed V and J ends, which lost 5 bases and 6 bases, there was a span of 14 bases. The CDR3 totals 13 residues. Germline CDR1 is LNHDA and CDR2 is SQIVND (reference sequence). CDR3: CASSPPRGGEQYF. CDR3 DNA: TGTGCCAGTAGTCCACCTAGGGGAGGCGAGCAGTACTTC.

The chain links TRBV7-5 to TRBJ2-7; the table's TRBD1 call for D was not verified on the DNA. TRBV7-5 is a pseudogene. The CDR3 length is 15 residues. CDR3 coding DNA: TGTGCCAGAAGCTTAGAGATTGGGGCTGCGGTCGAGCAGTACTTC. It yields the protein CARSLEIGAAVEQYF.

Ten or more counts support this clone. The chain is built from TRBV28 and TRBJ1-1, with unresolved D. The CDR3 has 13 amino acids. Deletions cut 4 bases from V and 5 bases from J, with 11 bases between. CDR1 MDHEN and CDR2 SYDVKM come from the germline V gene. DNA of the CDR3: TGTGCCAGCAGTTCAGGAAGGAGGACTGAAGCTTTCTTT. Protein sequence: CASSSGRRTEAFF.

J is TRBJ2-7 and V is TRBV21-1; the D call in the table, TRBD1, was not verified against the DNA. TRBV21-1 is an annotated pseudogene. CDR3 length: 15 amino acids. CDR3 residues: CASSRADGPRIKQYF. CDR3 in DNA: TGTGCCAGCAGCAGGGCTGACGGTCCCAGAATCAAGCAGTACTTC.

The rearrangement joins TRBV19 to TRBJ1-2; D call uncertain. The germline gives CDR1 LNHDA, CDR2 SQIVND (reference sequence). This CDR3 is 15 amino acids long. The V gene lost 3 bases and the J gene lost 2 bases, with 13 bases spanning the gap. DNA for the CDR3: TGTGCCAGTAGTATTCCCCCCGCAGAAAACTATGGCTACACCTTC. As protein: CASSIPPAENYGYTF.

The rearrangement links TRBV28 to TRBJ2-7, with a weak D call TRBD1 (5 bases). The CDR3 is made up of 13 amino acids. The V end was cut by 6 bases, the J end by 1 base, with 10 bases between. Germline V gene lookup returns CDR1 MDHEN and CDR2 SYDVKM. CDR3: CASRWQGSYEQYF. In DNA form, the CDR3 reads TGTGCCAGCAGGTGGCAGGGATCCTACGAGCAGTACTTC.

The chain carries TRBV18 and TRBJ1-1; 7 bases map to TRBD1. CDR3 length: 15 amino acids. Germline V gene sequence: CDR1 KGHSH, CDR2 LQKENI. J lost 2 bases, V lost 2 bases, and 5 bases had no gene match. CDR3 loop: CASSPSRGPNTEAFF. In DNA form, the CDR3 reads TGTGCCAGCTCACCATCAAGGGGGCCCAACACTGAAGCTTTCTTT.

V is TRBV6-1 and J is TRBJ1-2; a possible D gene is TRBD1 (5 bases). This CDR3 is 12 amino acids long. In germline, CDR1 is MNHNS, CDR2 SASEGT. V was cut by 2 bases and J by 7 bases, with 8 bases left in between. The CDR3 nucleotides read TGTGCCAGCAGTGAACAGGGCTCTGGCTACACCTTC. Amino acids: CASSEQGSGYTF.

This chain links TRBV28 with TRBJ2-1, with no clear D. This CDR3 has 14 amino acids. V was trimmed by 7 bases and J by 0 bases, leaving 10 bases between them. Germline lookup yields CDR1 MDHEN and CDR2 SYDVKM. CDR3 nucleotide sequence: TGTGCCAGCACCCTTGATAGCTCCTACAATGAGCAGTTCTTC. This codes for CASTLDSSYNEQFF.

This clone occurred once. The rearrangement joins TRBV11-3 to TRBJ2-5, with no clear D. Germline-derived CDR1 and CDR2 are SGHNT and YENEEA. V shed 0 bases and J shed 5 bases, with 10 bases lying between them. CDR3 length equals 14 residues. CDR3 sequence (DNA): TGTGCCAGCAGCTTAGACCCGTATCCCGAGACCCAGTACTTC. Amino acids: CASSLDPYPETQYF.

V and J are TRBV29-1 and TRBJ2-5; D may be TRBD2 (5 bases). This CDR3 region has 15 residues. With 3 bases removed from V and 2 bases from J, the gap between germline ends came to 16 bases. Germline lookup yields CDR1 SQVTM and CDR2 ANQGSEA. The DNA for the CDR3 is TGCAGCGTTGACCCCCGGGAAAGTATTCAAGAGACCCAGTACTTC. Translated, it gives CSVDPRESIQETQYF.

V usage is TRBV7-9 and J usage is TRBJ1-4; D unclear. Germline CDR1 SEHNR, CDR2 FQNEAQ (reference sequence). CDR3 size: 13 residues. V dropped 3 bases and J dropped 1 base, with 3 bases sitting between them. The chain's CDR3 is CASSFGTNEKLFF. The CDR3 DNA sequence: TGTGCCAGCAGCTTCGGAACTAATGAAAAACTGTTTTTT.

In DNA, the CDR3 is TGTGCCAGCAGCTCACGACTAGCGGGAGTAGAGACCCAGTACTTC. It encodes CASSSRLAGVETQYF. V and J are TRBV9 and TRBJ2-5; 12 positions agree with TRBD2. Germline V gene data show CDR1 as SGDLS and CDR2 as YYNGEE. The ends lost 4 bases at V and 4 bases at J; junction bases unmatched: 5. The CDR3 sequence is 15 residues long.

The chain combines TRBV27 with TRBJ2-4; TRBD1 agrees at 10 bases. From germline, CDR1 is MNHEY and CDR2 SMNVEV (reference sequence). V shed 2 bases and J 8 bases; nucleotides not matched to a gene: 0. This CDR3 region has 13 residues. The CDR3 is CASSLGQGDIQYF. CDR3 sequence (DNA): TGTGCCAGCAGTTTAGGACAGGGGGACATTCAGTACTTC.

The CDR3, as DNA: TGTGCCAGCAGCTTATATCTAGTTCCTGATACGCAGTATTTT. The encoded protein is CASSLYLVPDTQYF. This chain connects TRBV7-6 to TRBJ2-3; D is undetermined. This CDR3 is 14 amino acids long. From germline, CDR1 is SGHVS and CDR2 FNYEAQ. V dropped 2 bases and J dropped 6 bases, with 12 bases sitting between them.

This clone was recorded only once. The rearrangement joins TRBV6-1 to TRBJ2-4; D possibly corresponds to TRBD1 (5 bases). V was clipped by 6 bases and J by 0 bases, with 9 bases between them. Germline values: CDR1 MNHNS, CDR2 SASEGT. The CDR3 runs 14 residues. The CDR3 is CASRDTIAKNIQYF. The CDR3 coding sequence is TGTGCCAGCAGGGACACGATAGCCAAAAACATTCAGTACTTC.

The chain links TRBV19 to TRBJ2-7; D is possibly TRBD1 (5 bases). V lost 0 bases and J lost 0, with 9 bases in between. Germline CDR1 reads LNHDA; CDR2 reads SQIVND (reference sequence). The CDR3 contains 15 residues. CDR3 region: CASSIEAGISYEQYF. CDR3 in DNA: TGTGCCAGTAGTATAGAAGCAGGGATCTCCTACGAGCAGTACTTC. Looking up the rest from reference TRBV19 and TRBJ2-7 gives the full variable domain: DGGITQSPKYLFRKEGQNVTLSCEQNLNHDAMYWYRQDPGQGLRLIYYSQIVNDFQKGDIAEGYSVSREKKESFPLTVTSAQKNPTAFYLCASSIEAGISYEQYFGPGTRLTVT.

This clone was found a few times. The chain combines TRBV7-9 with TRBJ1-2, with 7 bases aligning to TRBD1. J was trimmed by 10 bases and V by 1 base; bases with no gene match: 15. The CDR3 has 16 residues. CDR1 is SEHNR and CDR2 is FQNEAQ in the germline V gene (reference sequence). The CDR3 region is CASSLGLRDSKRVYTF. The DNA for the CDR3 is TGTGCCAGCAGCTTAGGGCTCCGGGACAGCAAAAGGGTCTACACCTTC.

This sequence joins TRBV11-2 and TRBJ2-7, with D perhaps matching TRBD2 (5 bases). The CDR3 covers 14 residues. Germline lookup yields CDR1 SGHAT and CDR2 FQNNGV. The germline V and J ends were trimmed by 3 bases and 2 bases, with 11 bases remaining between them. CDR3 DNA sequence: TGTGCCAGCAGCTTGGGGTACGGGACCTACGAGCAGTACTTC. This encodes CASSLGYGTYEQYF.

The chain joins TRBV4-3 to TRBJ2-2; 10 positions agree with TRBD2. Germline CDR1 is LGHNA and CDR2 is YSLEER. CDR3 length: 16 residues. The J segment lost 4 bases and the V segment lost 0 bases, leaving 2 bases of the junction unmatched. The CDR3, as DNA: TGCGCCAGCAGCCAAGAAGCGGGAGGGCTCACCGGGGAGCTGTTTTTT. Its protein product is CASSQEAGGLTGELFF.

The chain links TRBV12-5 to TRBJ2-1; D call uncertain. The CDR3 length is 11 residues. CDR1 is LGHNT, CDR2 FRNRAP, per germline. With 1 base removed from V and 8 bases from J, the gap between germline ends came to 3 bases. Here the CDR3 DNA reads TGTGCTAGTGGTTTGGGAGATGAGCAGTTCTTC. Protein: CASGLGDEQFF.

In regard to this clone: The same CDR3 can be traced to other DNA sequences in this sample. This chain uses TRBV20-1 with TRBJ2-7; D ambiguous. This CDR3 has 11 amino acids. Between the trimmed V and J ends, which lost 4 bases and 1 base, there was a span of 5 bases. Germline CDR1 and CDR2: DFQATT and SNEGSKA (reference sequence). This CDR3 reads CSAISSYEQYF. Here the CDR3 DNA reads TGCAGTGCTATATCTTCCTACGAGCAGTACTTC.

V and J are TRBV5-1 and TRBJ2-7, with 7 positions matching TRBD1. The J segment lost 6 bases and the V segment lost 0 bases, leaving 12 bases of the junction unmatched. CDR3 length: 16 residues. The V gene's germline CDR1 is SGHRS and CDR2 YFSETQ. The CDR3 bases are TGCGCCAGCAGCTTGGCCGGGACAGTGAGGAGCAGCGAGCAGTACTTC. It specifies CASSLAGTVRSSEQYF. Complete variable domain (other parts from reference TRBV5-1 and TRBJ2-7): KAGVTQTPRYLIKTRGQQVTLSCSPISGHRSVSWYQQTPGQGLQFLFEYFSETQRNKGNFPGRFSGRQFSNSRSEMNVSTLELGDSALYLCASSLAGTVRSSEQYFGPGTRLTVT.

The rearrangement uses TRBV29-1 and TRBJ1-2; possible D gene TRBD1, 5 bases. The CDR3 runs 14 residues. Trimming left V 2 bases short and J 1 base short, with 11 bases between. Germline CDR1 and CDR2: SQVTM and ANQGSEA. CDR3 in DNA: TGCAGCGTTGAAAAAGGGGTCGGTAACTATGGCTACACCTTC. It codes for CSVEKGVGNYGYTF.

The chain uses TRBV5-1 and TRBJ2-1, with 9 bases fitting TRBD2. The germline V gene has CDR1 SGHRS and CDR2 YFSETQ. The V segment lost 2 bases and the J segment 4 bases; nucleotides outside the gene matches: 7. The CDR3 contains 16 residues. The CDR3 nucleotides read TGCGCCAGCAGCTTATCCCTAGCGGGACGGTACAATGAGCAGTTCTTC. Translation gives CASSLSLAGRYNEQFF. Supplemented by reference TRBV5-1 and TRBJ2-1, the full variable domain reads KAGVTQTPRYLIKTRGQQVTLSCSPISGHRSVSWYQQTPGQGLQFLFEYFSETQRNKGNFPGRFSGRQFSNSRSEMNVSTLELGDSALYLCASSLSLAGRYNEQFFGPGTRLTVL.